The rows below give T cell receptor beta chains drawn from one sample of a study of CD8+CD57+ T cells in acquired aplastic anemia. In TCRdb, the reads were re-called with MiXCR into one record per CDR3 protein. The table records around 180,000 distinct CDR3 sequences, less than 65% of them present only once. The specimen sequenced was sorted CD4+, CD8+, or CD8+CD57+ T cells (not recorded which) from PBMCs. All receptors come from a human donor with severe aplastic anemia or a healthy control (not recorded which). The CDR3 runs from the conserved cysteine through the conserved F or W. D genes are given only for firm matches. Where a row states a size, it is once, few, many or the class of an expanded clone; other rows omit it.

j_gene	v_gene	d_gene	abundance	CDR3aa	CDR3nt
TRBJ2-1	TRBV20-1	-	-	CSASPRGPRRNEQFF	TGCAGTGCTTCCCCCCGGGGGCCGAGGAGGAATGAGCAGTTCTTC
TRBJ2-5	TRBV20-1	-	few	CSASGQGIETQYF	TGCAGTGCTAGCGGTCAGGGGATTGAGACCCAGTACTTC
TRBJ2-2	TRBV7-9	-	few	CASSSGRANTGELFF	TGTGCCAGCAGCTCCGGCAGGGCAAATACCGGGGAGCTGTTTTTT
TRBJ2-5	TRBV9	-	many	CASSESLLETQYF	TGTGCCAGCAGCGAATCCTTGCTGGAGACCCAGTACTTC
TRBJ2-1	TRBV20-1	-	-	CSARSPRGVQNEQFF	TGCAGTGCTAGATCCCCGAGAGGGGTCCAGAATGAGCAGTTCTTC
TRBJ1-1	TRBV6-5	-	once	CASSSHRQWEAFF	TGTGCCAGCAGTTCCCATAGACAGTGGGAAGCTTTCTTT
TRBJ1-5	TRBV2	-	-	CASSNGYGNQPQHF	TGTGCCAGCAGTAACGGGTATGGCAATCAGCCCCAGCATTTT
TRBJ1-6	TRBV20-1	-	-	CSARGGALSSPLHF	TGCAGTGCTAGAGGGGGCGCATTATCTTCACCCCTCCACTTT
TRBJ2-7	TRBV7-9	-	few	CASSTTKNPYEQYF	TGTGCCAGCAGCACCACGAAGAACCCCTACGAGCAGTACTTC
TRBJ1-1	TRBV10-3	-	-	CAVSPGGWGNTEALF	TGTGCCGTCAGTCCTGGGGGGTGGGGGAACACTGAAGCTCTCTTT